This T cell receptor beta chain is drawn from a study of CD8 T cells in ankylosing spondylitis (dated by TCRdb to about 2017). Describing the broader study: To find TCR variants linked to disease, the study profiled T cell receptor beta repertoires in ankylosing spondylitis patients and healthy donors. The full study cohort was made up of 25 ankylosing spondylitis patients and 108 healthy donors. Peripheral blood was sampled, and synovial fluid was additionally collected from ankylosing spondylitis patients. Here is what the overall study found, with its caveats: A TCR beta motif made up of several highly homologous amino acid variants appeared to be characteristic of blood from ankylosing spondylitis patients. The disease-linked clones had a CD8+ phenotype and were found at relatively low frequencies in peripheral blood. According to the report, matched synovial fluid samples from ankylosing spondylitis patients were significantly enriched for the disease-linked clones. Some motif variants had previously been reported in the synovial fluid and blood of reactive arthritis patients, which suggests shared mechanisms of disease initiation.

This clonotype was counted at least ten times. Its antigen is currently not known. Base qualities are not provided; no much larger clone lies one nucleotide away. Reads for this sample came from an Illumina HiSeq 2500. Quantitative 5'-RACE with molecular barcodes was the method used to prepare the TCR beta libraries. For the original study's pipeline: To identify disease-linked TCR variants, a new computational method was used, one built on a probabilistic model of VDJ rearrangement. TCRdb ran its own pipeline on the public reads, namely fastp trimming at Q25 and MiXCR clone calling, and kept in-frame beta chains. Identical CDR3 protein sequences are pooled into one entry, listed with their most common genes and DNA. What appears here as the V and J calls and clone size reflects TCRdb's work, not the paper's. For this sample the table gives around 130,000 distinct CDR3 sequences, of which around 9.7% were detected only once. Approximately 3.3% of the sample rests with the top ten.

Trimming at the junction amounts to 3 bases on V and 3 bases on J, and the germline ends lie 12 bases apart. Measured from the cysteine to the phenylalanine, the CDR3 is 14 residues long. Of all the DNA, just the CDR3 is kept, 42 bases in frame from base 1. CDR1 and CDR2 were assigned from the germline V gene as MGHRA and YSYEKL. Source material: blood, either unsorted or a sorted T cell fraction (not recorded which). Rearrangement joined TRBV4-1 to TRBJ2-7; the D gene is unclear. This clonotype was sampled from a male donor with ankylosing spondylitis or in good health (not recorded which). DNA sequence: TGCGCCAGCAGCCACCGGATAGGAGACTACGAGCAGTACTTC. Translated, this gives CASSHRIGDYEQYF.